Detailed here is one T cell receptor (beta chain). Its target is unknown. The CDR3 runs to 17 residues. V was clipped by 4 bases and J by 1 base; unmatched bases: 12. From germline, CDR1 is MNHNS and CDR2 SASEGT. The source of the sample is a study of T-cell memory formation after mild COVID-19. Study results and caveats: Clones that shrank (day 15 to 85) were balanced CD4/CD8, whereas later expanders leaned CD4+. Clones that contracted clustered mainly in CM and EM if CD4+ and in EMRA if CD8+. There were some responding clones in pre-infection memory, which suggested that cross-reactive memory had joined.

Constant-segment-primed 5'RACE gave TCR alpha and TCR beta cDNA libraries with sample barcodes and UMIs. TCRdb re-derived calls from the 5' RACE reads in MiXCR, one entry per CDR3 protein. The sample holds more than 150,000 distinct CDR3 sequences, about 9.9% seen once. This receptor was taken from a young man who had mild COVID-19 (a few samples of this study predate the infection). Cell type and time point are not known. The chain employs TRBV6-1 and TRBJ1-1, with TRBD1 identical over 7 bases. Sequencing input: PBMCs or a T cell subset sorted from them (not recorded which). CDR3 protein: CASSALPGGRANTEAFF. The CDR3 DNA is TGTGCCAGCAGTGCCCTTCCAGGGGGACGGGCGAACACTGAAGCTTTCTTT.